This TCR beta chain was obtained from a study of blood T cells in healthy people across ages. The authors ran a second PCR of 7 to 11 cycles using a sample-barcoded 5' primer and a J-beta primer mix. TCRdb re-called the 5' RACE reads through MiXCR, storing one row per CDR3 protein. The sample carries about 1.4 million distinct CDR3 sequences, approximately 63% recorded once. Sequenced sample: blood. This receptor was obtained from a man aged 18 to 29 in good health.

Here the CDR3 DNA reads TGTGCCAGCGGACCGAGTGGCTCCTCGACGTCAAGCTCCTACAATGAGCAGTTCTTC. It translates to CASGPSGSSTSSSYNEQFF. The chain links TRBV6-2 or TRBV6-3 to TRBJ2-1; D remains ambiguous. The CDR3 has 19 residues. The germline V gene has CDR1 MNHEY and CDR2 SVGEGT. Trimming cost V 8 bases and J 0 bases, with 26 bases left between them.